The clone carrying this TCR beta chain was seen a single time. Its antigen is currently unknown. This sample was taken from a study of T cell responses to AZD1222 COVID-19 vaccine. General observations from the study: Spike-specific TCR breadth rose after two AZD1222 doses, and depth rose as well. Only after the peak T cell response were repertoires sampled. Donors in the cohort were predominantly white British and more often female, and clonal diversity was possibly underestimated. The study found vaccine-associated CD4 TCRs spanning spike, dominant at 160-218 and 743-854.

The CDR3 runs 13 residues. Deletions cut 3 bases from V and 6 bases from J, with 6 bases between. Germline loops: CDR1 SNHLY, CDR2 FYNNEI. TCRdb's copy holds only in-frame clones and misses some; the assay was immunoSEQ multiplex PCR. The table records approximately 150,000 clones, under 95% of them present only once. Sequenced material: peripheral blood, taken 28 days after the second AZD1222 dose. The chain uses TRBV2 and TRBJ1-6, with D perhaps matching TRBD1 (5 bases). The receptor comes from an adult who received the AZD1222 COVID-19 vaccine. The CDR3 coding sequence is TGTGCCAGCAGTGATAGGGGTAATTCACCCCTCCACTTT. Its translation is CASSDRGNSPLHF.